The entry below gives a single TCR beta chain sequence along with its context. The antigen remains unidentified. Data came from immunoSEQ multiplex PCR; TCRdb stores just in-frame clones and leaves some out. The data show roughly 23,000 clones, with roughly nine tenths seen just once and about 0.41% held by the top ten. Time point specified: newly diagnosed, previously untreated cHL patient sample. Thawed PBMCs were the source of CD4+ T cells, purified by magnetic negative selection. This entry comes from a study of PD-1 blockade in classical Hodgkin lymphoma. Findings of the study overall: Relative to healthy donors, newly diagnosed patients reportedly had lower baseline TCR diversity, which was reported as lower still in relapsed/refractory patients.

CDR1 and CDR2 from the germline V gene are SGHTA and FQGNSA. This CDR3 contains 17 residues. Between the trimmed V and J ends, which lost 2 bases and 9 bases, there was a span of 23 bases. V and J are TRBV7-2 and TRBJ2-1; tentatively, D is TRBD2 (5 bases). The sequencing sample was made of CD4+ T cells from blood. The sequence came from a human donor with classical Hodgkin lymphoma. Written as DNA, the CDR3 is TGTGCCAGCAGCTTAAATGGTGGAGGTCTGGCGCAAGGTGAGCAGTTCTTC. This codes for CASSLNGGGLAQGEQFF.